This T cell receptor beta chain was recorded in a study of a mutant IDH1 vaccine in newly diagnosed glioma. Study information: Prior therapy was radiotherapy, temozolomide, or both; most received both. Notes on the study in general: Pseudoprogression showed no apparent link to changes in top peripheral T cell clonotypes.

A remark on this clone: Its antigen remains unknown.

Regarding time point: week 5, during vaccination. Doses comprised 300 ug of mutant IDH1 20-mer peptide each, plus topical imiquimod. Astrocytomas found in donors were new, WHO grade 3 or 4, IDH1-mutant and ATRX-lost. Only in-frame clones appear in the TCRdb table, and some are missing; sequencing was by immunoSEQ multiplex PCR. The sample holds approximately 40,000 clones; roughly 74% are singletons and the top ten take around 6%. This CDR3 comprises 12 residues. Deletions cut 5 bases from V and 5 bases from J, with 7 bases between. Germline-derived CDR1 and CDR2 are LNHNV and YYDKDF (reference sequence).

Sequences were derived from PBMCs, sampled from a glioma patient whose treatment included an IDH1 peptide vaccine. V usage is TRBV15 and J usage is TRBJ2-1; D remains unclear. The sequence came from a man aged 40-49 years with glioma. The CDR3 is CATSLWDNEQFF. Written as DNA, the CDR3 is TGTGCCACCAGCCTCTGGGACAATGAGCAGTTCTTC.